This is a list of T cell receptor beta chains from one sample in a study of blood T cell repertoires in COVID-19. Clones were sequenced by immunoSEQ multiplex PCR, and TCRdb holds only the in-frame ones, with some missing. The repertoire holds 150,000 or so clones, with 65% to 85% as singletons. Sequencing was done on a sample of peripheral blood. The receptors were gathered from a woman aged 60-75 years with acute or convalescent COVID-19. Each CDR3 is given with its conserved first and last residue. Fields, in order: CDR3 length, V gene, D gene, J gene, clone size, CDR3 DNA, CDR3 protein. The D gene is left open where the match is weak. The size entry is marked missing in some rows and otherwise reads once, few, many or a size class.

len: 16; v_gene: TRBV14; d_gene: -; j_gene: TRBJ2-1; abundance: many; CDR3nt: TGTGCCAGCAGCCAAGATGTGGGAGGATCCTACAATGAGCAGTTCTTC; CDR3aa: CASSQDVGGSYNEQFF
len: 13; v_gene: TRBV28; d_gene: -; j_gene: TRBJ1-2; abundance: -; CDR3nt: TGTGCCAGCAGTTTTGCGACTAACTATGGCTACACCTTC; CDR3aa: CASSFATNYGYTF
len: 16; v_gene: TRBV6-6; d_gene: -; j_gene: TRBJ1-4; abundance: -; CDR3nt: TGTGCCAGCAGTAAGATTTACAGGGAGAAAAATGAAAAACTGTTTTTT; CDR3aa: CASSKIYREKNEKLFF
len: 14; v_gene: TRBV2; d_gene: -; j_gene: TRBJ1-5; abundance: -; CDR3nt: TGTGCCAGCAGTGAAGAAGGCGGTATACAGCCCCAGCATTTT; CDR3aa: CASSEEGGIQPQHF
len: 14; v_gene: TRBV3-1/TRBV3-2; d_gene: -; j_gene: TRBJ1-1; abundance: -; CDR3nt: TGTGCCAGCAGCCAAGCGGGGGGGTTCCAGCGCGCTTTCTTT; CDR3aa: CASSQAGGFQRAFF
len: 15; v_gene: TRBV5-1; d_gene: TRBD1; j_gene: TRBJ1-1; abundance: -; CDR3nt: TGCGCCAGCAGCGGGGTTTCAGGGGGCCCCGATGAAGCTTTCTTT; CDR3aa: CASSGVSGGPDEAFF
len: 15; v_gene: TRBV15; d_gene: -; j_gene: TRBJ1-5; abundance: -; CDR3nt: TGTGCCACCAGCAGAGATCTGCAGGTTAATCAGCCCCAGCATTTT; CDR3aa: CATSRDLQVNQPQHF
len: 17; v_gene: TRBV10-3; d_gene: TRBD1; j_gene: TRBJ1-1; abundance: -; CDR3nt: TGTGCCATCAGGGGGGGACAGGGCCAAGACATGAACACTGAAGCTTTCTTT; CDR3aa: CAIRGGQGQDMNTEAFF
len: 14; v_gene: TRBV27; d_gene: TRBD2; j_gene: TRBJ2-7; abundance: -; CDR3nt: TGTGCCAGCAGGGCTCCCGGACTAGCCGACGAGCAGTACTTC; CDR3aa: CASRAPGLADEQYF
len: 16; v_gene: TRBV4-3; d_gene: TRBD2; j_gene: TRBJ2-2; abundance: once; CDR3nt: TGCGCCAGCAGCCAAGGGGAGGGACGTGCTCCCGGGGAGCTGTTTTTT; CDR3aa: CASSQGEGRAPGELFF
len: 15; v_gene: TRBV15; d_gene: -; j_gene: TRBJ1-4; abundance: -; CDR3nt: TGTGCCACCAGCAGAGATCCCAGGGCCAATGAAAAACTGTTTTTT; CDR3aa: CATSRDPRANEKLFF
len: 17; v_gene: TRBV5-4; d_gene: TRBD2; j_gene: TRBJ2-7; abundance: -; CDR3nt: TGTGCCAGCAGCTTGGAGGGGGGGAGCGGGAGCTCCTACGAGCAGTACTTC; CDR3aa: CASSLEGGSGSSYEQYF
len: 16; v_gene: TRBV11-3; d_gene: -; j_gene: TRBJ2-2; abundance: -; CDR3nt: TGTGCCAGCAGCCCCCCAGAGAGGGAGAACACCGGGGAGCTGTTTTTT; CDR3aa: CASSPPERENTGELFF
len: 15; v_gene: TRBV28; d_gene: TRBD1; j_gene: TRBJ2-7; abundance: once; CDR3nt: TGTGCCAGCAGTCCGCGGACAGGGGGCGTATACGAGCAGTACTTC; CDR3aa: CASSPRTGGVYEQYF
len: 13; v_gene: TRBV24-1; d_gene: TRBD1; j_gene: TRBJ2-5; abundance: -; CDR3nt: TGTGCCACCAGTGGGGGACAGGGTGGGACCCAGTACTTC; CDR3aa: CATSGGQGGTQYF
len: 15; v_gene: TRBV27; d_gene: TRBD1; j_gene: TRBJ1-2; abundance: -; CDR3nt: TGTGCCAGCAGTCCCCTACTCACGGGACAGGTTGGCTACACCTTC; CDR3aa: CASSPLLTGQVGYTF
len: 17; v_gene: TRBV19; d_gene: TRBD1; j_gene: TRBJ2-7; abundance: -; CDR3nt: TGTGCCAGTAGTCGGGGACAGGGGGCAAGTATGTCCTACGAGCAGTACTTC; CDR3aa: CASSRGQGASMSYEQYF
len: 15; v_gene: TRBV3-1/TRBV3-2; d_gene: -; j_gene: TRBJ2-5; abundance: few; CDR3nt: TGTGCCAGCAGCCTCCCGGGGAGCGGGCAAGAGACCCAGTACTTC; CDR3aa: CASSLPGSGQETQYF
len: 19; v_gene: TRBV7-2; d_gene: -; j_gene: TRBJ1-6; abundance: -; CDR3nt: TGTGCCAGCAGCTTATTTGATCCGACTTACTACTCCTATAATTCACCCCTCCACTTT; CDR3aa: CASSLFDPTYYSYNSPLHF
len: 14; v_gene: TRBV7-3; d_gene: TRBD2; j_gene: TRBJ2-1; abundance: -; CDR3nt: TGTGCCAGCAGCCTGGGACTAGCCGGAAATGAGCAGTTCTTC; CDR3aa: CASSLGLAGNEQFF
len: 14; v_gene: TRBV28; d_gene: -; j_gene: TRBJ2-3; abundance: once; CDR3nt: TGTGCCAGCAGACCCCCGGGAATCACAGATACGCAGTATTTT; CDR3aa: CASRPPGITDTQYF
len: 12; v_gene: TRBV12-3/TRBV12-4; d_gene: TRBD1; j_gene: TRBJ2-1; abundance: once; CDR3nt: TGTGCCAGCAGTACAGGGGTTGGTGAGCAGTTCTTC; CDR3aa: CASSTGVGEQFF
len: 17; v_gene: TRBV11-2; d_gene: TRBD2; j_gene: TRBJ2-7; abundance: -; CDR3nt: TGTGCCAGCAGCTTATGGGGGACGCGACTAGCCGAGGGCGAGCAGTACTTC; CDR3aa: CASSLWGTRLAEGEQYF
len: 14; v_gene: TRBV28; d_gene: -; j_gene: TRBJ2-4; abundance: -; CDR3nt: TGTGCCAGCGGCCAAGGAGGGGATTGGGACATTCAGTACTTC; CDR3aa: CASGQGGDWDIQYF
len: 13; v_gene: TRBV10-3; d_gene: -; j_gene: TRBJ2-1; abundance: few; CDR3nt: TGTGCCATCAGTGTATCAGGAGGCAATGAGCAGTTCTTC; CDR3aa: CAISVSGGNEQFF
len: 14; v_gene: TRBV7-9; d_gene: -; j_gene: TRBJ1-2; abundance: -; CDR3nt: TGTGCCAGCAGCTTTCCGGGGAGTTGGGAAGGCTACACCTTC; CDR3aa: CASSFPGSWEGYTF
len: 17; v_gene: TRBV19; d_gene: TRBD2; j_gene: TRBJ2-1; abundance: once; CDR3nt: TGTGCCAGTAGGGGGTCTAGCGGCCTAAGCTCCTACAATGAGCAGTTCTTC; CDR3aa: CASRGSSGLSSYNEQFF
len: 15; v_gene: TRBV24-1; d_gene: TRBD1; j_gene: TRBJ2-7; abundance: once; CDR3nt: TGTGCCACCAGTGACCCGGGACAGGGGGCCGTCGAGCAGTACTTC; CDR3aa: CATSDPGQGAVEQYF